The next 24 T cell receptor beta chains were all read from a single sample in a study of Graves' ophthalmopathy and Graves' hyperthyroidism. CDR3 regions of TCR beta were amplified from RNA transcripts. Second-round multiplex PCR came after a first-round RT-PCR that employed HTBI primers. TCRdb reanalysed the multiplex PCR reads using MiXCR and keeps one entry per CDR3 protein. The sample records 300,000 to 400,000 distinct CDR3 sequences, roughly a sixth being singletons. The sample taken for sequencing was peripheral blood. Receptor source: an adult man with Graves' ophthalmopathy.

This clonotype was observed a handful of times. The chain links TRBV12-5 to TRBJ1-1, with D tentatively TRBD1 (5 bases). Germline CDR1 LGHNT, CDR2 FRNRAP. Trimming cost V 5 bases and J 0 bases, with 7 bases left between them. The CDR3 extends over 13 amino acids. The CDR3 sequence is CASGRDLNTEAFF. The DNA for the CDR3 is TGTGCTAGTGGTCGGGACCTGAACACTGAAGCTTTCTTT. The variable domain in full, with the rest retrieved from reference TRBV12-5 and TRBJ1-1, is DARVTQTPRHKVTEMGQEVTMRCQPILGHNTVFWYRQTMMQGLELLAYFRNRAPLDDSGMPKDRFSAEMPDATLATLKIQPSEPRDSAVYFCASGRDLNTEAFFGQGTRLTVV.

The chain couples TRBV12-3 or TRBV12-4 to TRBJ1-1; possible D gene TRBD1, 5 bases. The CDR3 sequence is 15 residues long. Trimming left V 6 bases short and J 0 bases short, with 14 bases between. This CDR3 is CASRRNGGVNTEAFF. The CDR3 region has the DNA TGTGCCAGCAGACGAAACGGGGGGGTGAACACTGAAGCTTTCTTT.

This clonotype was recorded many times. This chain connects TRBV7-3 to TRBJ2-2; weak D call: TRBD2 (6 bases). Per germline, CDR1 SGHTA and CDR2 FQGTGA. V dropped 2 bases and J dropped 5 bases, with 15 bases sitting between them. The CDR3 runs 16 residues. DNA of the CDR3: TGTGCCAGCAGCTTACAGCCTGGAGGGAGGACCGGGGAGCTGTTTTTT. It encodes CASSLQPGGRTGELFF.

This clonotype was seen more than once but under ten times. It may be a read error: a sequence one base away is much more abundant. Here the CDR3 omits its conserved ending phenylalanine or tryptophan, so a read error is the likely source. The chain uses TRBV2 and TRBJ2-7, with D unresolved. Trimming removed 2 bases at V and 4 bases at J, with 12 bases between. In germline, CDR1 is SNHLY, CDR2 FYNNEI. This CDR3 has 14 amino acids. The chain's CDR3 is CASSEMPGRYEQYL. The CDR3 coding sequence is TGTGCCAGCAGTGAAATGCCAGGCCGATACGAGCAGTACCTC.

This clonotype was seen many times. V gene TRBV2 combines with J gene TRBJ2-5; tentative D call: TRBD1 (6 bases). V was pared by 9 bases and J by 1 base, with 21 bases between. The CDR3 length is 16 residues. The germline V gene encodes CDR1 SNHLY and CDR2 FYNNEI. CDR3 region: CARQSRDIHFQETQYF. The CDR3 DNA is TGTGCCAGACAATCCCGGGACATACATTTCCAAGAGACCCAGTACTTC.

There are many counts of this clonotype. V and J are TRBV12-3 or TRBV12-4 and TRBJ1-2; unclear D gene. V was trimmed by 2 bases and J by 3 bases, leaving 16 bases between them. CDR3 length: 16 amino acids. The CDR3 DNA sequence: TGTGCCAGCAGTTTAACTATCGGGAGGAGGGACTATGGCTACACCTTC. Translation: CASSLTIGRRDYGYTF.

This clonotype was seen ten or more times. The V call is TRBV6-2 or TRBV6-3, the J call TRBJ2-5; 8 positions agree with TRBD2. V gave up 4 bases and J gave up 0 bases; unmatched junction bases: 7. Germline loops: CDR1 MNHEY, CDR2 SVGEGT. CDR3 length: 16 amino acids. CDR3 amino acids: CASSSNRAGDQETQYF. CDR3 coding DNA: TGTGCCAGCAGTTCTAACAGAGCGGGGGACCAAGAGACCCAGTACTTC.

This chain joins TRBV6-1 and TRBJ2-2; no clear D. V was clipped by 1 base and J by 2 bases, with 2 bases between them. Germline CDR1 and CDR2: MNHNS and SASEGT. The CDR3 is 13 residues long. CDR3 residues: CASSEVNTGELFF. CDR3 in DNA: TGTGCCAGCAGTGAAGTAAACACCGGGGAGCTGTTTTTT.

The sample holds many counts of this clonotype. This chain links TRBV11-1 with TRBJ1-3, with D maybe TRBD1 (5 bases). Looked up from germline, CDR1 is SGHAT and CDR2 is FQDESV (reference sequence). The CDR3 is 16 amino acids. V was shortened by 6 bases and J by 2 bases, with 17 bases between the two germline ends. This CDR3 reads CASSLPEGTPGNTIYF. CDR3 in DNA: TGTGCCAGCAGTTTGCCCGAGGGGACCCCTGGAAACACCATATATTTT.

This clonotype showed up many times. The V call is TRBV6-1, the J call TRBJ2-3; 7 bases line up with TRBD1. Looked up from germline, CDR1 is MNHNS and CDR2 is SASEGT. The CDR3 is 16 amino acids. V lost 1 base, J lost 3 bases, and 7 bases stayed unmatched. In DNA, the CDR3 is TGTGCCAGCAGTGAAGGGGGGACAGTAACGACAGATACGCAGTATTTT. Protein: CASSEGGTVTTDTQYF.

This clonotype was seen repeatedly, ten times or more. The chain employs TRBV5-1 and TRBJ2-2, with 7 positions matching TRBD1. The CDR3 is 16 residues long. Looked up from germline, CDR1 is SGHRS and CDR2 is YFSETQ. V shed 0 bases and J 4 bases; nucleotides not matched to a gene: 6. CDR3 in DNA: TGCGCCAGCAGCTTGGAGGGCAGGGGGAGCACCGGGGAGCTGTTTTTT. This sequence encodes CASSLEGRGSTGELFF.

This clonotype was recorded many times. CDR3 loop: CAINGLTTGELFF. In nucleotides, the CDR3 is TGTGCCATCAACGGACTCACCACCGGGGAGCTGTTTTTT. The chain has TRBV10-3 and TRBJ2-2; a possible D gene is TRBD2 (5 bases). CDR3 length: 13 amino acids. The V end lost 7 bases, the J end lost 4 bases, and 10 bases lay between the germline ends. Germline values: CDR1 ENHRY, CDR2 SYGVKD.

This clonotype was detected many times. This may come from a read error, since a much larger clone is one base off. Because it lacks the conserved phenylalanine or tryptophan at the end, this CDR3 is likely a read error. The V call is TRBV6-1, the J call TRBJ1-1; D possibly corresponds to TRBD1 (6 bases). The CDR3 covers 13 residues. Germline loops: CDR1 MNHNS, CDR2 SASEGT. CDR3 in DNA: TGTGCCAGCAATCTAGGGGGGAACGCTGAAGCTTTCCTT. Protein product: CASNLGGNAEAFL.

The chain recombines TRBV6-5 with TRBJ1-6; no clear D. This CDR3 comprises 15 residues. Trimming stripped 2 bases from V and 3 bases from J, with 8 bases between. Looked up from germline, CDR1 is MNHEY and CDR2 is SVGAGI. CDR3 nucleotide sequence: TGTGCCAGCAGTTACGGTGGTCTCTATAATTCACCCCTCCACTTT. Translation: CASSYGGLYNSPLHF.

This clonotype was seen many times. The chain employs TRBV6-5 and TRBJ1-1; D gene uncertain. V gave up 5 bases and J gave up 0 bases, with 7 bases separating them. The CDR3 is made up of 13 amino acids. CDR1 and CDR2 from the germline V gene are MNHEY and SVGAGI. CDR3 DNA: TGTGCCAGCAGTCCGGCGTTGAACACTGAAGCTTTCTTT. Translating it yields CASSPALNTEAFF.

This clonotype was seen many times. The rearrangement uses TRBV27 and TRBJ1-2; tentatively, D is TRBD1 (5 bases). V shed 0 bases and J shed 4 bases, with 12 bases lying between them. The CDR3 has 15 residues. Germline CDR1 MNHEY, CDR2 SMNVEV (reference sequence). The CDR3 here is CASSLSYGATYGYTF. The CDR3 DNA reads as TGTGCCAGCAGTTTATCGTATGGGGCTACCTATGGCTACACCTTC.

This clonotype was recorded only once. J is TRBJ2-5 and V is TRBV20-1; the match to TRBD1 covers 7 bases. Germline trimming cut 6 bases from V and 4 bases from J; bases unmatched to any gene: 8. The CDR3 runs to 13 residues. The germline CDR1 and CDR2 sequences are DFQATT and SNEGSKA (reference sequence). Here the CDR3 reads CSATDRAAETQYF. CDR3 in DNA: TGCAGTGCAACTGACAGGGCGGCAGAGACCCAGTACTTC.

This clonotype has ten or more counts. The chain joins TRBV10-3 to TRBJ2-5, with 12 bases matching TRBD2. This CDR3 spans 16 amino acids. The trim removed 2 bases at V and 5 bases at J, leaving 6 bases unmatched. Germline V gene sequence: CDR1 ENHRY, CDR2 SYGVKD. CDR3 nucleotide sequence: TGTGCCATCAGTGAGCTACTAGCGGGAGGAGGCGAGACCCAGTACTTC. It specifies CAISELLAGGGETQYF.

With regard to this clonotype: A much larger clone differs by one base, so this may be a read error. The genes are TRBV27 and TRBJ1-5; D is ambiguous. CDR3 length: 16 amino acids. Germline values: CDR1 MNHEY, CDR2 SMNVEV (reference sequence). In DNA, the CDR3 is TGTGCCATCAGTTTGGGCAGGTCCCTAGGCAATCAGCCCCAGCATTTT. Its protein product is CAISLGRSLGNQPQHF.

As regards this clonotype: Compared with germline, one end of the junction differs, possibly owing to a read error. The J gene is TRBJ1-2, the V gene TRBV7-2, with D unresolved. This CDR3 has 14 residues. Germline CDR1 reads SGHTA; CDR2 reads FQGNSA. Here the CDR3 DNA reads TGTGCCAGCAGCCCCATATGGGGAGGGCATGGCTACATCTTC. Protein: CASSPIWGGHGYIF.

This clonotype occurred many times. The CDR3 DNA sequence: TGTGCCAGCAGCTTAGACCTACGGACAGCTGGGGGCTACACCTTC. Its protein product is CASSLDLRTAGGYTF. The chain has TRBV11-2 and TRBJ1-2; D may be TRBD1 (6 bases). CDR1 is SGHAT and CDR2 is FQNNGV in the germline V gene. The CDR3 contains 15 residues. V lost 0 bases to trimming and J lost 8 bases, with 16 bases between them.

At least ten counts were recorded for this clonotype. The V gene is TRBV24-1, the J gene TRBJ2-5, with 11 positions matching TRBD1. Germline assignment: CDR1 KGHDR and CDR2 SFDVKD. The CDR3 spans 16 residues. V lost 4 bases, J lost 5 bases, and 8 bases stayed unmatched. The CDR3 protein is CATSDAEDRGPETQYF. As DNA, the CDR3 is TGTGCCACCAGTGACGCGGAGGACAGGGGGCCGGAGACCCAGTACTTC.

The chain is built from TRBV28 and TRBJ2-7, with a weak D call TRBD2 (5 bases). From germline, CDR1 is MDHEN and CDR2 SYDVKM. CDR3 length equals 16 residues. V dropped 2 bases and J dropped 4 bases, with 18 bases sitting between them. The CDR3: CASSLAEQRTMYEQYF. DNA of the CDR3: TGTGCCAGCAGTTTAGCTGAACAGCGGACGATGTACGAGCAGTACTTC. The whole variable domain, remainder taken from reference TRBV28 and TRBJ2-7, is DVKVTQSSRYLVKRTGEKVFLECVQDMDHENMFWYRQDPGLGLRLIYFSYDVKMKEKGDIPEGYSVSREKKERFSLILESASTNQTSMYLCASSLAEQRTMYEQYFGPGTRLTVT.

This clonotype was picked up many times. J is TRBJ1-2 and V is TRBV19; D ambiguous. The CDR3 has 14 amino acids. CDR1 LNHDA and CDR2 SQIVND come from the germline V gene (reference sequence). Trimming removed 3 bases from V and 3 bases from J, with 11 bases in between. CDR3 nucleotide sequence: TGTGCCAGTAGTATTGGGGTTACGGACTATGGCTACACCTTC. Its translation is CASSIGVTDYGYTF.